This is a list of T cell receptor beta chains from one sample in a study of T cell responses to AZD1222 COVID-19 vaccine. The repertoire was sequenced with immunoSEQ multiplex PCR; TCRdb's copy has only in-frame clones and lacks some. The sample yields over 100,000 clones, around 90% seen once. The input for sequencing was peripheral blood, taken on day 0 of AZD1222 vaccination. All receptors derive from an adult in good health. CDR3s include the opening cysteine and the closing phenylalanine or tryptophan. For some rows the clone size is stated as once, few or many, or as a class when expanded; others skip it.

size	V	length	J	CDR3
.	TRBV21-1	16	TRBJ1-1	CASSPLIDTPNTEAFF
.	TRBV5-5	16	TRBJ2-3	CASSIFMAGGQDTQYF
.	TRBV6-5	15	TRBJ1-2	CASSYSGQGMVGYTF
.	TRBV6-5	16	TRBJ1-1	CASSYRGQGVRTEAFF
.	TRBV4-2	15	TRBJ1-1	CASSQAVTEYTEAFF
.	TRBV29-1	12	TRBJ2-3	CSVESMTDTQYF
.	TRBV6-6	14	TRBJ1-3	CASYGASSGNTIYF
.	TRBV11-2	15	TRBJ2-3	CASSTRLVRTDTQYF
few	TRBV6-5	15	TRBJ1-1	CASSKLTGGGTEAFF
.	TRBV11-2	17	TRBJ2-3	CASSSLGKREWPDTQYF
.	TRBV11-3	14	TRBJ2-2	CASSSIRSTGELFF
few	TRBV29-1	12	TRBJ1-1	CSSGQLNTEAFF
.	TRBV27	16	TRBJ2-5	CASSSRQGPYQETQYF
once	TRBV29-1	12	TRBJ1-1	CSVAGSYLEAFF
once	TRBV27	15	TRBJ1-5	CASSLSGTGNQPQHF
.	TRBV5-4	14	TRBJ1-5	CASSPGQGNQPQHF
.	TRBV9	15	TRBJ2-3	CASSASRGRADTQYF
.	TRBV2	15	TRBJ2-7	CASRGAEGAGYEQYF
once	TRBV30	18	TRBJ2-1	CAWSVERLAGGAGDEQFF
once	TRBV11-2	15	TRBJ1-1	CASSLGVGVNTEAFF
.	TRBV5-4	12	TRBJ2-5	CASSLSLETQYF
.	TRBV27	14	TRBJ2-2	CASSFQQATGELFF
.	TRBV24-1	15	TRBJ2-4	CATSDRGREGNIQYF
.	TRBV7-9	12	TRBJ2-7	CASSPEQVGQYF
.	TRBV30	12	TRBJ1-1	CAWGAAYTEAFF
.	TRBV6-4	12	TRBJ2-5	CAIQGARETQYF
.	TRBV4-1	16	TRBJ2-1	CASSQDVLAGYNEQFF
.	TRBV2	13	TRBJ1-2	CASSRQANYGYTF
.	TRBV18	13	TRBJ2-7	CASSPDRSGEQYF
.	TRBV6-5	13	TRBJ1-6	CASSRDRESPLHF
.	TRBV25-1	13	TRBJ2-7	CASRWTGGYEQYF
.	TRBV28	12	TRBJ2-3	CASSSRRDTQYF
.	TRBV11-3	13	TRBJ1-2	CASSPDGVSGYTF
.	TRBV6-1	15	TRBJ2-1	CASSEGTSGSDEQFF
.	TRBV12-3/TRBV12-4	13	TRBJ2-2	CASSRQQAGELFF
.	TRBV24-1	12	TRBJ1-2	CATSSGSGGYTF
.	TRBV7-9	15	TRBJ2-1	CASSHRDSPFYEQFF
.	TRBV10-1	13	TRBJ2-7	CASSERTGNEQYF
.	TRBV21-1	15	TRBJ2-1	CASSSLRDPYNEQFF
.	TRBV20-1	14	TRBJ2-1	CSASTGTKYNEQFF
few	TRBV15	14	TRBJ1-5	CATVQGASNQPQHF
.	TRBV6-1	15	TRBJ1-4	CASSESWDLSEKLFF
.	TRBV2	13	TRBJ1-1	CASSVQGHTEAFF
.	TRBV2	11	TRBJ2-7	CASLRRYEQYF
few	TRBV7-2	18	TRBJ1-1	CASSLVGSGTGGRTEAFF
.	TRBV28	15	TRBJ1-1	CASSYLTPGTGLSFF
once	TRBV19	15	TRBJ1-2	CASSTQTGVGYGYTF
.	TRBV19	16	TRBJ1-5	CASTPGRVYSNQPQHF
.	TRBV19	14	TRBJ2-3	CASSIGGRADTQYF
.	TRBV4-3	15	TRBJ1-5	CASSQDPTGNEPQHF
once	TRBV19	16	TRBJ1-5	CATKTRDRFSNQPQHF
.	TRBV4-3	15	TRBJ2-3	CASSQDRENSDTQYF
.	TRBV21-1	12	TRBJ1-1	CASSKTFPGVPF
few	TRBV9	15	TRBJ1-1	CASSVDPGRNTEAFF
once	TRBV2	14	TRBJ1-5	CASSDRDRVQPQHF
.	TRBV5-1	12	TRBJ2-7	CASGGEPYEQYF
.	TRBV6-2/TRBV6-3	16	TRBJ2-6	CASSAQGAGGANVLTF
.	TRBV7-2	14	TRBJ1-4	CASSSGRSNEKLFF
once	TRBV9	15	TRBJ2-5	CASSTSGGAMETQYF